This TCR beta chain was sequenced during a study of blood T cells in healthy people across ages. Findings of the study overall: More naive CD4+ cells and higher diversity were found in long-lived than in aged donors. Expanded clonotype shifts may have been confounded, as the donors had an unknown CMV status.

A few counts support this clonotype. Its antigen is unidentified. Collection of 8.5 to 10 milliliters of peripheral blood was performed for each donor. The second PCR ran about 6 to 12 cycles with a sample-barcoded 5' primer and J-beta primers. The template-switch adaptor was a 5' adaptor with 12 random nucleotides. It tagged each cDNA molecule. A single record per CDR3 protein comes from TCRdb applying MiXCR to the 5' RACE reads. The profile shows about 720,000 distinct CDR3 sequences, 22% of them singletons. The sequencing input was blood. This receptor was obtained from an older man in good health.

The CDR3 loop reads CASSLAVSRGANYGYTF. Written as DNA, the CDR3 is TGTGCCAGCAGTTTAGCAGTTTCAAGGGGTGCTAACTATGGCTACACCTTC. The genes are TRBV28 and TRBJ1-2, with a tentative D call TRBD1 (5 bases). Trimming shortened V by 2 bases and J by 0 bases, and 16 bases separated the two germline ends. Germline loops: CDR1 MDHEN, CDR2 SYDVKM. The CDR3 is 17 residues long.